This TCR beta chain was sequenced during a study of breast tumors, draining lymph nodes, adjacent tissues. Axillary draining lymph nodes of breast cancer patients supplied the node samples. This clonotype was counted only a few times. Possible read error: a much larger clone is one base away. TCRdb re-analysed the multiplex PCR reads in MiXCR, keeping a single row per CDR3 protein. The data contain 150,000 to 200,000 distinct CDR3 sequences, roughly a third of them singletons. Sample: axillary lymph node tissue. This TCR was recovered from a female donor with breast cancer. Some clones in this sample may be carry-over from other donors' samples.

Here the CDR3 reads CSASVGGLPTEQFF. As DNA, the CDR3 is TGCAGTGCTAGTGTGGGGGGTTTGCCGACTGAGCAGTTCTTC. The genes are TRBV20-1 and TRBJ2-1, with D maybe TRBD2 (6 bases). The CDR3 covers 14 residues. Germline V gives CDR1 DFQATT, CDR2 SNEGSKA (reference sequence). The V end lost 3 bases, the J end lost 9 bases, and 18 bases lay between the germline ends.